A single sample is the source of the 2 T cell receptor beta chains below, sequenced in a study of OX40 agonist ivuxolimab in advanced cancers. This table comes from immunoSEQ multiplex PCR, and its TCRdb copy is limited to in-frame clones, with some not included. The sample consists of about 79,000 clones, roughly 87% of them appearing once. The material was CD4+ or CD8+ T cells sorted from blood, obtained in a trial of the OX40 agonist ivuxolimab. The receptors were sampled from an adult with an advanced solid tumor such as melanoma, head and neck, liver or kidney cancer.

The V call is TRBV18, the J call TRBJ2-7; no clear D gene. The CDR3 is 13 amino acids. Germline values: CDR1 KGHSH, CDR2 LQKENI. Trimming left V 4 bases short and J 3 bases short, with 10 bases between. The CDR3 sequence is CASSLRTDYEQYF. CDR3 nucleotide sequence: TGTGCCAGCTCACTTCGGACGGACTACGAGCAGTACTTC. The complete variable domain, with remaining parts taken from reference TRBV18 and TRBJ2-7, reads NAGVMQNPRHLVRRRGQEARLRCSPMKGHSHVYWYRQLPEEGLKFMVYLQKENIIDESGMPKERFSAEFPKEGPSILRIQQVVRGDSAAYFCASSLRTDYEQYFGPGTRLTVT.

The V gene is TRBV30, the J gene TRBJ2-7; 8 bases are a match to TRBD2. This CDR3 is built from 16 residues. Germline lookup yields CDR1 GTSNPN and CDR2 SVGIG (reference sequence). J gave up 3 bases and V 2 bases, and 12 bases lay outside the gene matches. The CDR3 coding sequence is TGTGCCTGGAGTCCCAAAAAGCGGGGGCGCAGCTACGAGCAGTACTTC. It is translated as CAWSPKKRGRSYEQYF.